This T cell receptor (beta chain) derives from a study of T cells in localized non-small cell lung cancer. General observations from the study: Sequencing covered just one tumor region, so heterogeneity cannot be ruled out. Highest T cell clonality was seen in uninvolved adjacent lung, surpassing that measured in tumor. There were a median roughly 60 of the top 100 tumor clones appearing in adjacent lung.

In the case of this clone: Its antigen remains unknown.

Trimming left V 3 bases short and J 0 bases short, with 3 bases between. Germline V gene lookup returns CDR1 MRHNA and CDR2 SNTAGT. This CDR3 is built from 14 residues. Sequenced by immunoSEQ multiplex PCR; TCRdb stores in-frame clones only, minus some. The sample contains just over 20,000 clones, approximately 84% of which appear only once. V usage is TRBV6-4 and J usage is TRBJ2-6; D is ambiguous. The sequence derives from a man between 40 and 75 years old with stage I lung adenocarcinoma. The starting material was peripheral blood, obtained before any cancer treatment. In DNA form, the CDR3 reads TGTGCCAGCAGTGAGGGCTCTGGGGCCAACGTCCTGACTTTC. Protein sequence: CASSEGSGANVLTF.